Here is one TCR beta chain with its context. These data originate in a study of blood T cell repertoires in COVID-19. Whole-study context: COVID-19 samples from acute and convalescent phases originated in the United States, Italy and Spain.

Germline lookup yields CDR1 LGHDT and CDR2 YNNKEL (reference sequence). Trimming took off 4 bases at V and 1 base at J, with 7 bases between the two ends. This CDR3 has 14 residues. The data were produced by immunoSEQ multiplex PCR, yet TCRdb's version contains in-frame clones alone and is incomplete. The sample has 83,000 or so clones, over 70% seen once. The chain is built from TRBV3-1 (or the pseudogene TRBV3-2) and TRBJ2-2; D is possibly TRBD1 (5 bases). Sequencing input: peripheral blood. The clonotype originates from a woman of 80 years or more with acute or convalescent COVID-19. Here the CDR3 reads CASSLGQNTGELFF. CDR3 sequence (DNA): TGTGCCAGCAGCCTAGGACAGAACACCGGGGAGCTGTTTTTT.